Presented here are 22 T cell receptor beta chains from one specimen sequenced in a study of shared clonotypes between healthy human individuals. Cells designated naive CD8 were CD45RO-negative and were positively selected for CCR7, with terminally differentiated effector memory CD45RA+ cells excluded. Libraries were prepared by immunoSEQ multiplex PCR; TCRdb keeps only in-frame clonotypes and omits some of them. The sample yields more than 600,000 clones, under 95% seen once. The sequencing input was naive CD8+ T cells sorted from blood. These receptors were obtained from a young man in good health.

A note on this clone: The sample carries other DNA sequences with the same CDR3. This chain joins TRBV9 and TRBJ2-7; D call uncertain. The CDR3 length is 14 residues. Germline CDR1 reads SGDLS; CDR2 reads YYNGEE. V shed 0 bases and J shed 0 bases, with 7 bases lying between them. The chain's CDR3 is CASSVVPSSYEQYF. The CDR3 DNA sequence: TGTGCCAGCAGCGTAGTCCCAAGCTCCTACGAGCAGTACTTC.

This sequence joins TRBV27 and TRBJ2-7; 9 nucleotides agree with TRBD2. Looked up from germline, CDR1 is MNHEY and CDR2 is SMNVEV (reference sequence). The CDR3 is 15 residues long. V trimming: 3 bases; J trimming: 2 bases; junction bases outside the gene matches: 5. The DNA of the CDR3 is TGTGCCAGCAGTTTGGGTAGCGGGAGCACCTACGAGCAGTACTTC. This translates into CASSLGSGSTYEQYF.

The chain couples TRBV7-2 to TRBJ2-7; either TRBD1 or TRBD2 may fit D (5 bases each). With 6 bases removed from V and 2 bases from J, the gap between germline ends came to 14 bases. Germline CDR1 reads SGHTA; CDR2 reads FQGNSA. The CDR3 runs 14 residues. The CDR3 DNA is TGTGCCAGCAGATCTAGCCAGGGTCCCTACGAGCAGTACTTC. Translation gives CASRSSQGPYEQYF.

The chain joins TRBV19 to TRBJ2-3; a possible D gene is TRBD2 (6 bases). From germline, CDR1 is LNHDA and CDR2 SQIVND (reference sequence). V was shortened by 7 bases and J by 3 bases, with 17 bases between the two germline ends. The CDR3 totals 15 residues. CDR3 coding DNA: TGTGCCAGTAATCCGGGACTCTACGGAACAGATACGCAGTATTTT. Its translation: CASNPGLYGTDTQYF.

This rearrangement joins TRBV2 to TRBJ1-2; no definite D call. The CDR3 sequence is 14 residues long. Germline V gene sequence: CDR1 SNHLY, CDR2 FYNNEI. The ends were cut back, 3 bases at V and 6 bases at J, with 14 bases in the middle. The CDR3 spells CASSEGRVANGYTF. The CDR3 DNA reads TGTGCCAGCAGTGAGGGCCGGGTCGCCAATGGCTACACCTTC.

This clone was seen more than once but under ten times. The same CDR3 arises from other DNA sequences in this sample as well. The chain combines TRBV28 with TRBJ1-5, with 7 bases matching TRBD1. Germline assignment: CDR1 MDHEN and CDR2 SYDVKM. This CDR3 region has 15 residues. J was trimmed by 0 bases and V by 6 bases; bases with no gene match: 5. The CDR3 DNA is TGTGCCAGCAGCTCCGGGACAGATAGCAATCAGCCCCAGCATTTT. It is translated as CASSSGTDSNQPQHF.

The rearrangement links TRBV9 to TRBJ1-2; 9 bases align to TRBD1. V gave up 0 bases and J gave up 7 bases; unmatched junction bases: 16. Germline CDR1 SGDLS, CDR2 YYNGEE. The CDR3 has 18 amino acids. The CDR3, as DNA: TGTGCCAGCAGCGTAGCCTCACCGGGACAGGGAATGACTGGTGGCTACACCTTC. Translated, it gives CASSVASPGQGMTGGYTF.

V usage is TRBV6-5 and J usage is TRBJ1-2; D unclear. In germline, CDR1 is MNHEY, CDR2 SVGAGI. V was trimmed by 8 bases and J by 3 bases, leaving 7 bases between them. The CDR3 length is 11 residues. CDR3 nucleotide sequence: TGTGCCAGCGGATTGGACTATGGCTACACCTTC. Its protein is CASGLDYGYTF.

The chain links TRBV7-9 to TRBJ2-1, with D tentatively TRBD2 (5 bases). Trimming took 7 bases from V and 3 from J, leaving 13 bases between them. The CDR3 loop spans 14 amino acids. CDR1 is SEHNR, CDR2 FQNEAQ, per germline (reference sequence). CDR3 sequence: CASTLVGDYNEQFF. For the CDR3, the DNA is TGTGCCAGCACCCTAGTGGGAGACTACAATGAGCAGTTCTTC.

This chain links TRBV2 with TRBJ2-7, with 7 bases lining up with TRBD1. CDR1 is SNHLY, CDR2 FYNNEI, per germline. V was pared by 7 bases and J by 3 bases, with 3 bases of the junction left unmatched. The CDR3 is 12 residues long. CDR3 in amino acids: CASKGAYYEQYF. As DNA, the CDR3 is TGTGCCAGCAAGGGGGCGTACTACGAGCAGTACTTC.

This clone was found once. This chain connects TRBV7-9 to TRBJ1-2; 8 bases agree with TRBD1. The CDR3 loop spans 16 amino acids. Germline trimming cut 0 bases from V and 8 bases from J; bases unmatched to any gene: 11. The germline gives CDR1 SEHNR, CDR2 FQNEAQ (reference sequence). CDR3 DNA: TGTGCCAGCAGCTTAGCACAGGGGGAAGGAGATACGGGCTACACCTTC. This encodes CASSLAQGEGDTGYTF. Looking up the rest from reference TRBV7-9 and TRBJ1-2 gives the full variable domain: DTGVSQNPRHKITKRGQNVTFRCDPISEHNRLYWYRQTLGQGPEFLTYFQNEAQLEKSRLLSDRFSAERPKGSFSTLEIQRTEQGDSAMYLCASSLAQGEGDTGYTFGSGTRLTVV.

The chain joins TRBV9 to TRBJ2-7, with TRBD2 as a possible D gene (6 bases). Germline-derived CDR1 and CDR2 are SGDLS and YYNGEE. V was pared by 0 bases and J by 5 bases, with 15 bases between. CDR3 length: 15 amino acids. The CDR3 nucleotides are TGTGCCAGCAGCGTAGTACCGGGAGCATCCCACGAGCAGTACTTC. This codes for CASSVVPGASHEQYF.

This chain uses TRBV27 with TRBJ1-1, with D uncertain. The CDR3 spans 13 residues. V dropped 3 bases and J dropped 6 bases, with 11 bases sitting between them. The germline CDR1 and CDR2 sequences are MNHEY and SMNVEV (reference sequence). For the CDR3, the DNA is TGTGCCAGCAGTTTTTATTTGGGCGCTGAAGCTTTCTTT. Translation gives CASSFYLGAEAFF.

V usage is TRBV4-1 and J usage is TRBJ1-5, with D unclear. V lost 5 bases and J 0 bases, leaving 8 bases between the germline ends. CDR1 is MGHRA, CDR2 YSYEKL, per germline. This CDR3 is 14 amino acids long. The CDR3 nucleotides are TGCGCCAGCAGCTCCCTCGATAGCAATCAGCCCCAGCATTTT. Protein: CASSSLDSNQPQHF.

Notes on this clone: Within the sample, other DNA sequences also encode this same CDR3. The chain uses TRBV6-5 and TRBJ2-7; a possible D gene is TRBD2 (6 bases). From germline, CDR1 is MNHEY and CDR2 SVGAGI. The CDR3 is made up of 14 amino acids. V shed 2 bases and J shed 1 base, with 9 bases lying between them. Written as DNA, the CDR3 is TGTGCCAGCAGTTACATGGCGGGATCCTACGAGCAGTACTTC. Translated: CASSYMAGSYEQYF.

V gene TRBV7-9 combines with J gene TRBJ2-1, with 8 positions matching TRBD1. V shed 6 bases and J 8 bases; nucleotides not matched to a gene: 9. Germline loops: CDR1 SEHNR, CDR2 FQNEAQ (reference sequence). CDR3 size: 14 residues. The CDR3 sequence is CASREDRGEDEQFF. CDR3 DNA: TGTGCCAGCAGAGAAGACAGGGGAGAAGATGAGCAGTTCTTC.

The rearrangement uses TRBV10-2 and TRBJ2-3; the D gene is possibly TRBD1 (5 bases). Germline V CDR1 and CDR2: WSHSY, SAAADI. The CDR3 is 19 amino acids. Trimming cost V 5 bases and J 4 bases, with 28 bases left between them. CDR3 residues: CASSPSPGQGGHKADTQYF. CDR3 nucleotides: TGCGCCAGCAGTCCCTCCCCTGGCCAGGGTGGTCATAAAGCAGATACGCAGTATTTT.

The rearrangement uses TRBV11-2 and TRBJ2-7; D gene uncertain. The CDR3 consists of 14 residues. Germline V gene sequence: CDR1 SGHAT, CDR2 FQNNGV. Deletions cut 1 base from V and 4 bases from J, with 11 bases between. The CDR3 reads CASSLASVGYEQYF. The CDR3 nucleotides are TGTGCCAGCAGCTTAGCGAGCGTGGGGTACGAGCAGTACTTC. The entire variable domain, with the rest obtained from reference TRBV11-2 and TRBJ2-7, is as follows: EAGVAQSPRYKIIEKRQSVAFWCNPISGHATLYWYQQILGQGPKLLIQFQNNGVVDDSQLPKDRFSAERLKGVDSTLKIQPAKLEDSAVYLCASSLASVGYEQYFGPGTRLTVT.

This chain uses TRBV5-1 with TRBJ2-7; D ambiguous. The CDR3 runs 13 residues. Deletions cut 2 bases from V and 3 bases from J, with 9 bases between. CDR1 is SGHRS and CDR2 is YFSETQ in the germline V gene. CDR3 loop: CASSFGAIYEQYF. CDR3 DNA sequence: TGCGCCAGCAGCTTCGGTGCCATCTACGAGCAGTACTTC.

A word on this clone: This same CDR3 is encoded by further DNA sequences in the sample. V is TRBV19 and J is TRBJ2-7; D gene uncertain. This CDR3 region has 14 residues. Trimming removed 2 bases from V and 0 bases from J, with 8 bases in between. Germline CDR1 reads LNHDA; CDR2 reads SQIVND (reference sequence). The CDR3 nucleotides are TGTGCCAGTAGTATAACAGATAGCTCCTACGAGCAGTACTTC. This sequence encodes CASSITDSSYEQYF.

The rearrangement links TRBV7-9 to TRBJ1-4; TRBD1 aligns across 9 bases. The J segment lost 7 bases and the V segment lost 4 bases, leaving 7 bases of the junction unmatched. The germline CDR1 and CDR2 sequences are SEHNR and FQNEAQ (reference sequence). This CDR3 spans 15 amino acids. The CDR3 sequence is CASSYLGTGIEKLFF. The CDR3 coding sequence is TGTGCCAGCAGCTATTTAGGGACAGGGATTGAAAAACTGTTTTTT.

This rearrangement joins TRBV7-9 to TRBJ2-1, with a weak D call TRBD2 (6 bases). CDR1 and CDR2 (germline): SEHNR, FQNEAQ (reference sequence). The CDR3 is made up of 17 amino acids. Trimming cost V 1 base and J 5 bases, with 18 bases left between them. CDR3 amino acids: CASSLVFRGDFNNEQFF. CDR3 DNA: TGTGCCAGCAGCTTAGTCTTCCGAGGGGACTTCAACAATGAGCAGTTCTTC.